This TCR beta chain is drawn from a study of cytomegalovirus exposure and HLA in healthy donors. Study-level points and caveats: Cytomegalovirus association was assigned to approximately 160 TCR beta chains.

The study ran its PCR with 60 Vbeta and 13 Jbeta primers. The protocol was immunoSEQ multiplex PCR, while the TCRdb copy is restricted to in-frame clones and leaves out a portion. The sample lists 210,000 or so clones, over 75% occurring once. There are 13 residues in the CDR3. Germline V lookup: CDR1 LNHDA, CDR2 SQIVND (reference sequence). Trimming pared 3 bases from V and 2 bases from J, leaving 7 bases between. Worth noting for this clone: Its antigen is unidentified.

This receptor was obtained from a girl aged 2 to 9 in good health and CMV-seronegative. This sequence joins TRBV19 and TRBJ1-2; D gene uncertain. Material: PBMCs. CDR3 in amino acids: CASSMTVNYGYTF. CDR3 DNA: TGTGCCAGTAGTATGACTGTCAACTATGGCTACACCTTC.